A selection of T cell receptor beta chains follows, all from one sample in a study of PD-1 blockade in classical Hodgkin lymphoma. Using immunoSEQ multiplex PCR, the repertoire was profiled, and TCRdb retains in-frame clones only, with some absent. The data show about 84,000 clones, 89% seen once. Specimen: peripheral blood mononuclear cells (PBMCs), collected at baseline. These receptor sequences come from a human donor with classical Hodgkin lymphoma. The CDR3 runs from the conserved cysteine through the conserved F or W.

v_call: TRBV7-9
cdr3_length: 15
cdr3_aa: CASSPWTSGSYEQYF

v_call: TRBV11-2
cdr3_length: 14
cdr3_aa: CASSFLQGSDGYTF

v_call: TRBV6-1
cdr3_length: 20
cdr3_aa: CASSDKYARLFGPPYNEQFF

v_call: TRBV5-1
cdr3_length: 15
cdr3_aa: CASSLPGLLNTEAFF

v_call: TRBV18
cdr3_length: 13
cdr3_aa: CASSPLGGGELFF

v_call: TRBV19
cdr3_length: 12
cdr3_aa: CASRLGGTEAFF

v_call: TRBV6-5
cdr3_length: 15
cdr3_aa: CASSYGGGPADTQYF

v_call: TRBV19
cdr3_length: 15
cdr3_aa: CASRTGASNTGELFF

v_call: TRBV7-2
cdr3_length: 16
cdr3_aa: CASSPQSGAPFGEQFF

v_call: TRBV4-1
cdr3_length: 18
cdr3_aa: CASSRHTDRLARMGEAFF

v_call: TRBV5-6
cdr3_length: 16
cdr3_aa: CASSGEAGATLWGYTF

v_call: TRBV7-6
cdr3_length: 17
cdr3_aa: CASSLEASGRVSNEQFF

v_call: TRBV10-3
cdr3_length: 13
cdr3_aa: CAIRRQDNSPLHF

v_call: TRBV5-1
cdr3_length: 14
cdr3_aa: CASSFGRPGDTQYF